This entry features one T cell receptor (beta chain) sequence. J gave up 6 bases and V 7 bases, and 5 bases lay outside the gene matches. This CDR3 has 13 residues. Produced via immunoSEQ multiplex PCR; TCRdb's table is partial and in-frame only. Of about 190,000 clones in the sample, roughly 86% were seen once. The data originate from a study of blood T cell repertoires in COVID-19. Study-level information: Sample material is recorded as cDNA or gDNA derived from T cells, B-cell-depleted T cells, or PBMCs.

The origin of this receptor is a man younger than 35 with active or convalescent COVID-19. This chain links TRBV12-3 or TRBV12-4 with TRBJ2-2; 7 bases fit TRBD1. Sequencing was carried out using peripheral blood. CDR3 DNA: TGTGCCAGCAAACAGGGGACCGCCGGGGAGCTGTTTTTT. Protein product: CASKQGTAGELFF.